The 21 T cell receptor beta chains in this list originate from one sample, sequenced in a study of T cells in Graves' hyperthyroidism and ophthalmopathy. Amplification yielded TCR beta CDR3 regions, with RNA transcripts as the source. The HTBI primer set drove a first-round RT-PCR of the TCR CDR3. Each CDR3 protein is one row after TCRdb ran MiXCR on the multiplex PCR reads. Of around 690,000 distinct CDR3 sequences listed, more than 20% are singletons. Specimen: blood. These receptors were collected from a man aged 25 to 45 with Graves' ophthalmopathy.

This clonotype was seen a few times. The chain employs TRBV28 and TRBJ2-3, with 7 bases fitting TRBD2. The CDR3 consists of 15 residues. Germline CDR1 reads MDHEN; CDR2 reads SYDVKM. V trimming: 5 bases; J trimming: 2 bases; junction bases outside the gene matches: 7. CDR3 bases: TGTGCCAGCAGTACCACTAGCGATCTCACAGATACGCAGTATTTT. Translated: CASSTTSDLTDTQYF.

The CDR3 DNA sequence: TGCAGCGTTGCAGATTCCACTGAAGCTTTCTTT. Amino acids: CSVADSTEAFF. The chain couples TRBV29-1 to TRBJ1-1, with D uncertain. Trimming pared 4 bases from V and 4 bases from J, leaving 7 bases between. The CDR3 has 11 residues. CDR1 and CDR2 from the germline V gene are SQVTM and ANQGSEA.

This clonotype was detected many times. This chain connects TRBV2 to TRBJ1-6; D remains unclear. V lost 7 bases to trimming and J lost 10 bases, with 11 bases between them. The CDR3 runs 12 residues. Germline CDR1 is SNHLY and CDR2 is FYNNEI. The CDR3 loop reads CASKPDGSPLHF. Written as DNA, the CDR3 is TGTGCCAGCAAGCCCGACGGGTCACCCCTCCACTTT.

This clonotype was seen a handful of times. The V gene is TRBV28, the J gene TRBJ2-7, with D unresolved. Trimming removed 4 bases at V and 6 bases at J, with 10 bases between. Germline V gives CDR1 MDHEN, CDR2 SYDVKM. This CDR3 is built from 12 residues. The DNA for the CDR3 is TGTGCCAGCAGTTGGGCTAGAAGCGAGCAGTACTTC. Amino acid sequence: CASSWARSEQYF.

This clonotype has only a few counts. The chain uses TRBV5-1 and TRBJ1-1, with TRBD1 as a possible D gene (5 bases). The V gene lost 0 bases and the J gene lost 1 base, with 10 bases spanning the gap. CDR1 is SGHRS, CDR2 YFSETQ, per germline. The CDR3 sequence is 15 residues long. Written as DNA, the CDR3 is TGCGCCAGCAGCTTGGCGCGGGGGACGAACACTGAAGCTTTCTTT. Residues: CASSLARGTNTEAFF.

The table lists this clonotype with many counts. The chain recombines TRBV7-3 with TRBJ2-3; D is uncertain. Trimming took off 2 bases at V and 5 bases at J, with 8 bases between the two ends. CDR3 length equals 13 residues. CDR1 is SGHTA, CDR2 FQGTGA, per germline. The DNA for the CDR3 is TGTGCCAGCAGCTTATCGGCGTTAGATACGCAGTATTTT. Protein sequence: CASSLSALDTQYF. The whole variable domain, remainder taken from reference TRBV7-3 and TRBJ2-3, is GAGVSQTPSNKVTEKGKYVELRCDPISGHTALYWYRQSLGQGPEFLIYFQGTGAADDSGLPNDRFFAVRPEGSVSTLKIQRTERGDSAVYLCASSLSALDTQYFGPGTRLTVL.

This clonotype was counted between two and nine times. The chain's CDR3 is CASSQEFYSRNTEAFF. In DNA, the CDR3 is TGTGCCAGCAGCCAAGAGTTTTATTCGAGAAACACTGAAGCTTTCTTT. This chain connects TRBV3-1 to TRBJ1-1; D is undetermined. The ends were cut back, 0 bases at V and 2 bases at J, with 13 bases in the middle. In germline, CDR1 is LGHDT, CDR2 YNNKEL (reference sequence). CDR3 length: 16 amino acids.

This sequence joins TRBV28 and TRBJ1-5; unclear D gene. The CDR3 is 12 residues long. Germline CDR1 is MDHEN and CDR2 is SYDVKM. Trimming took off 6 bases at V and 10 bases at J, with 13 bases between the two ends. DNA of the CDR3: TGTGCCAGCAGCCCACGGACCGGACCCCAGCATTTT. It yields the protein CASSPRTGPQHF.

This clonotype was seen many times. The rearrangement joins TRBV11-2 to TRBJ2-1; 11 positions match TRBD2. With V trimmed by 5 bases and J by 7 bases, 7 bases remained unmatched. The germline V gene has CDR1 SGHAT and CDR2 FQNNGV. This CDR3 has 15 amino acids. Here the CDR3 reads CASSPLTSGTNEQFF. The CDR3 DNA reads TGTGCCAGCAGCCCTCTGACTAGCGGGACAAATGAGCAGTTCTTC. Drawing the rest from reference TRBV11-2 and TRBJ2-1, the complete variable domain is EAGVAQSPRYKIIEKRQSVAFWCNPISGHATLYWYQQILGQGPKLLIQFQNNGVVDDSQLPKDRFSAERLKGVDSTLKIQPAKLEDSAVYLCASSPLTSGTNEQFFGPGTRLTVL.

This clonotype was found a few times. V gene TRBV6-1 combines with J gene TRBJ2-7; D unresolved. Germline values: CDR1 MNHNS, CDR2 SASEGT. CDR3 size: 13 residues. The germline V and J ends were trimmed by 7 bases and 6 bases, with 16 bases remaining between them. Here the CDR3 DNA reads TGTGCCAGCACCCCTCCGTCGTCGGGCGAGCAGTACTTC. It translates to CASTPPSSGEQYF.

This clonotype was observed many times. This chain connects TRBV12-3 or TRBV12-4 to TRBJ1-5; the D is unclear. The CDR3 runs 13 residues. V lost 6 bases and J lost 10, with 16 bases in between. CDR3 nucleotide sequence: TGTGCCAGCAGCCGAAACCCGGAGGACCCCCAGCATTTT. Protein: CASSRNPEDPQHF.

This clonotype came up many times. The CDR3 protein is CASSLVTGWSPLHF. CDR3 nucleotides: TGTGCCAGCAGCTTAGTCACAGGCTGGTCACCCCTCCACTTT. The gene calls are TRBV7-9 and TRBJ1-6; D possibly corresponds to TRBD1 (5 bases). This CDR3 spans 14 amino acids. V lost 1 base, J lost 10 bases, and 11 bases lay in between. The germline V gene encodes CDR1 SEHNR and CDR2 FQNEAQ (reference sequence). Based on the CDR3 plus reference TRBV7-9 and TRBJ1-6, the full variable domain is DTGVSQNPRHKITKRGQNVTFRCDPISEHNRLYWYRQTLGQGPEFLTYFQNEAQLEKSRLLSDRFSAERPKGSFSTLEIQRTEQGDSAMYLCASSLVTGWSPLHFGNGTRLTVT.

The count of this clonotype is one. This chain uses TRBV5-1 with TRBJ1-5; D ambiguous. This CDR3 has 15 residues. Germline CDR1 SGHRS, CDR2 YFSETQ. V was pared by 6 bases and J by 6 bases, with 19 bases between. The CDR3: CASNQERARGQPQHF. The CDR3 DNA reads as TGCGCCAGCAACCAAGAGCGGGCACGCGGTCAGCCCCAGCATTTT.

This clonotype was seen repeatedly, ten times or more. The gene calls are TRBV2 and TRBJ2-1; weak D call: TRBD2 (5 bases). The germline gives CDR1 SNHLY, CDR2 FYNNEI. This CDR3 comprises 13 residues. V lost 6 bases, J lost 4 bases, and 10 bases lay in between. CDR3 protein: CASSRGTYNEQFF. Written as DNA, the CDR3 is TGTGCCAGCAGCCGGGGTACTTACAATGAGCAGTTCTTC.

This clonotype has ten or more counts. The chain couples TRBV6-1 to TRBJ2-7; 7 bases are a match to TRBD2. The CDR3 runs 15 residues. Germline CDR1 MNHNS, CDR2 SASEGT. V was clipped by 7 bases and J by 2 bases; unmatched bases: 11. CDR3 sequence: CASTKAGSGPYEQYF. For the CDR3, the DNA is TGTGCCAGCACTAAAGCGGGATCGGGCCCCTACGAGCAGTACTTC.

This clonotype was seen at least ten times. The chain recombines TRBV12-3 or TRBV12-4 with TRBJ1-2; 8 bases are shared with TRBD1. The V and J ends lost 3 bases and 8 bases, in that order; junction bases with no gene match: 5. CDR3 length: 13 residues. The CDR3 nucleotides read TGTGCCAGCAGTTTCGCAGGGGGCCTGGGCTACACCTTC. It specifies CASSFAGGLGYTF.

This clonotype has just a few counts. This chain connects TRBV28 to TRBJ1-1, with D perhaps matching TRBD1 (5 bases). The germline V gene encodes CDR1 MDHEN and CDR2 SYDVKM. The CDR3 extends over 13 amino acids. V dropped 6 bases and J dropped 7 bases, with 15 bases sitting between them. For the CDR3, the DNA is TGTGCCAGCAGCCCAGGGCTTTGGGATGAAGCTTTCTTT. This encodes CASSPGLWDEAFF.

This chain connects TRBV6-5 to TRBJ2-3; tentatively, D is TRBD2 (6 bases). Deletions cut 4 bases from V and 4 bases from J, with 15 bases between. Germline assignment: CDR1 MNHEY and CDR2 SVGAGI. There are 15 residues in the CDR3. The CDR3 DNA sequence: TGTGCCAGCAGTTCGACTAGGTCCCCGGCAGATACGCAGTATTTT. Translated: CASSSTRSPADTQYF.

CDR3 in amino acids: CASSPGSGSQKGWQFF. Written as DNA, the CDR3 is TGTGCCAGCAGCCCCGGCAGCGGGAGTCAAAAGGGTTGGCAGTTCTTC. The rearrangement links TRBV4-2 to TRBJ2-1; 8 positions agree with TRBD2. Germline trimming cut 4 bases from V and 12 bases from J; bases unmatched to any gene: 17. The length of the CDR3 is 16 residues. The germline gives CDR1 LGHNA, CDR2 YNFKEQ.

This clonotype was detected a few times. The J gene is TRBJ1-6, the V gene TRBV5-1; maybe TRBD1 (5 bases). Trimming took off 7 bases at V and 2 bases at J, with 10 bases between the two ends. The CDR3 totals 14 residues. Germline CDR1 and CDR2: SGHRS and YFSETQ. This chain's CDR3 is CASGAGPYNSPLHF. CDR3 nucleotide sequence: TGCGCCAGCGGGGCAGGACCCTATAATTCACCCCTCCACTTT.

This clonotype turned up a few times. The chain joins TRBV4-2 to TRBJ1-6; perhaps TRBD1 as D (5 bases). Germline assignment: CDR1 LGHNA and CDR2 YNFKEQ. Trimming removed 0 bases at V and 10 bases at J, with 7 bases between. The CDR3 contains 13 residues. CDR3 DNA: TGTGCCAGCAGCCAAGATCGGGGCTCACCCCTCCACTTT. Its protein is CASSQDRGSPLHF.